These 14 T cell receptor beta chains were sequenced from one sample in a study of shared clonotypes between healthy human individuals. Sequenced by immunoSEQ multiplex PCR; TCRdb stores in-frame clones only, minus some. The sample comprises roughly 2 million clones, around 95% of which are singletons, and roughly 0.13% rests with the top ten. Sequencing was performed on naive CD4+ T cells sorted from blood. Subset described: CD45RA+ positively selected. Receptor source: a man younger than 35 in good health.

The V gene is TRBV7-9, the J gene TRBJ2-7; D is unresolved. Trimming removed 1 base from V and 7 bases from J, with 11 bases in between. The CDR3 covers 13 residues. Germline V gene lookup returns CDR1 SEHNR and CDR2 FQNEAQ (reference sequence). This CDR3 is CASSLDFEGEQYF. The CDR3 DNA sequence: TGTGCCAGCAGCTTAGATTTTGAAGGGGAGCAGTACTTC.

Notes on this clone: This may come from a read error, since a much larger clone is one base off. Different DNA sequences within this sample yield the same CDR3. CDR3 sequence reads: CASSLGGLNTEAFF. Here the CDR3 DNA reads TGTGCCAGCAGTTTAGGGGGTCTGAACACTGAAGCTTTCTTT. V usage is TRBV28 and J usage is TRBJ1-1; D possibly corresponds to TRBD1 (5 bases). V was clipped by 2 bases and J by 0 bases, with 7 bases between them. Per the germline V gene, CDR1 is MDHEN and CDR2 is SYDVKM. The CDR3 length is 14 residues. Together with reference TRBV28 and TRBJ1-1, the CDR3 gives the full variable domain: DVKVTQSSRYLVKRTGEKVFLECVQDMDHENMFWYRQDPGLGLRLIYFSYDVKMKEKGDIPEGYSVSREKKERFSLILESASTNQTSMYLCASSLGGLNTEAFFGQGTRLTVV.

Only a few counts were recorded for this clone. This same CDR3 is encoded by further DNA sequences in the sample. The chain employs TRBV7-3 and TRBJ2-2, with no clear D. Trimming pared 1 base from V and 3 bases from J, leaving 0 bases between. This CDR3 has 12 amino acids. CDR1 is SGHTA, CDR2 FQGTGA, per germline. The CDR3 coding sequence is TGTGCCAGCAGCTTAAACACCGGGGAGCTGTTTTTT. This gives the protein CASSLNTGELFF.

This clone was detected only a few times. The chain has TRBV5-1 and TRBJ1-4; D may be TRBD1 (5 bases). The CDR3 length is 15 residues. Germline CDR1 and CDR2: SGHRS and YFSETQ. V gave up 5 bases and J gave up 3 bases, with 14 bases separating them. CDR3 DNA sequence: TGCGCCAGCAGTACGGACACGGATTCTAATGAAAAACTGTTTTTT. Translation: CASSTDTDSNEKLFF.

V gene TRBV5-1 combines with J gene TRBJ1-2, with D possibly matching TRBD1 (6 bases). The germline V gene has CDR1 SGHRS and CDR2 YFSETQ. V was trimmed by 4 bases and J by 4 bases, leaving 14 bases between them. The CDR3 is made up of 14 amino acids. CDR3 protein: CASSQGPGAYGYTF. The CDR3 DNA is TGCGCCAGCAGCCAGGGGCCAGGGGCCTATGGCTACACCTTC.

The chain recombines TRBV6-6 with TRBJ1-6; TRBD1 is a possible D gene (5 bases). The V gene lost 1 base and the J gene lost 5 bases, with 9 bases spanning the gap. The germline V gene encodes CDR1 MNHNY and CDR2 SVGAGI (reference sequence). The CDR3 is 15 amino acids. The CDR3 sequence is CASSYFTGDNSPLHF. The CDR3 DNA reads as TGTGCCAGCAGTTACTTTACAGGAGATAATTCACCCCTCCACTTT.

The chain links TRBV6-5 to TRBJ1-4, with a tentative D call TRBD1 (5 bases). The CDR3 is 12 amino acids. Per germline, CDR1 MNHEY and CDR2 SVGAGI. The V end lost 6 bases, the J end lost 8 bases, and 10 bases lay between the germline ends. The DNA for the CDR3 is TGTGCCAGCAGAACGGGACGGGAAAAACTGTTTTTT. Its translation: CASRTGREKLFF.

The chain combines TRBV7-2 with TRBJ2-7; D possibly corresponds to TRBD1 (5 bases). From germline, CDR1 is SGHTA and CDR2 FQGNSA. Trimming took 0 bases from V and 4 from J, leaving 16 bases between them. The CDR3 sequence is 16 residues long. The CDR3 loop is CASSLAAREKLYEQYF. CDR3 nucleotides: TGTGCCAGCAGCTTAGCGGCCAGGGAAAAGCTATACGAGCAGTACTTC. Filled out from reference TRBV7-2 and TRBJ2-7, the complete variable domain reads GAGVSQSPSNKVTEKGKDVELRCDPISGHTALYWYRQSLGQGLEFLIYFQGNSAPDKSGLPSDRFSAERTGGSVSTLTIQRTQQEDSAVYLCASSLAAREKLYEQYFGPGTRLTVT.

The chain combines TRBV9 with TRBJ2-1; either TRBD1 or TRBD2 may supply D (5 bases each). CDR3 length equals 15 residues. Trimming pared 4 bases from V and 2 bases from J, leaving 13 bases between. From germline, CDR1 is SGDLS and CDR2 YYNGEE. CDR3 residues: CASSPPGTPYNEQFF. The CDR3 region has the DNA TGTGCCAGCAGCCCTCCCGGGACCCCCTACAATGAGCAGTTCTTC.

The CDR3 DNA reads as TGTGCCTGGACCCCCAAACTAGGGCAGGGGGCAGATACGCAGTATTTT. Encoded protein: CAWTPKLGQGADTQYF. This chain joins TRBV30 and TRBJ2-3; TRBD1 agrees at 7 bases. V was pared by 4 bases and J by 4 bases, with 14 bases of the junction left unmatched. The V gene's germline CDR1 is GTSNPN and CDR2 SVGIG (reference sequence). The CDR3 extends over 16 amino acids.

The chain employs TRBV11-2 and TRBJ2-1; D gene uncertain. The V gene lost 5 bases and the J gene lost 0 bases, with 5 bases spanning the gap. The CDR3 has 13 residues. Looked up from germline, CDR1 is SGHAT and CDR2 is FQNNGV. The CDR3 DNA is TGTGCCAGCAGCGCCAGCTCCTACAATGAGCAGTTCTTC. It specifies CASSASSYNEQFF.

The chain has TRBV5-1 and TRBJ1-1, with TRBD1 matching over 8 bases. Germline V CDR1 and CDR2: SGHRS, YFSETQ. The CDR3 sequence is 15 residues long. V lost 4 bases to trimming and J lost 4 bases; unmatched junction nucleotides: 9. The CDR3 bases are TGCGCCAGCAGCCCGCAGGGGGCGGGGGGCACTGAAGCTTTCTTT. Translation: CASSPQGAGGTEAFF.

The CDR3 region has the DNA TGTGCCGAGAGCAGACAGGGAAACACTGAAGCTTTCTTT. Protein: CAESRQGNTEAFF. The gene calls are TRBV6-1 and TRBJ1-1; 7 bases are shared with TRBD1. CDR1 MNHNS and CDR2 SASEGT come from the germline V gene. V was pared by 11 bases and J by 2 bases, with 8 bases of the junction left unmatched. The CDR3 covers 13 residues.

The CDR3 bases are TGTGCCAGCTCACGTGGGGCCCGGGGCGACACTGAAGCTTTCTTT. Encoded protein: CASSRGARGDTEAFF. The chain recombines TRBV18 with TRBJ1-1; a weak D match, TRBD1 (5 bases). CDR1 and CDR2 from the germline V gene are KGHSH and LQKENI. Trimming cost V 4 bases and J 3 bases, with 15 bases left between them. The CDR3 is 15 residues long.